This T cell receptor (beta chain) emerged from a study of shared clonotypes between healthy human individuals. Study observations and caveats: Estimated richness values were generally larger in naive subsets than in memory subsets.

Several immunoSEQ plates received, in even portions, the genomic DNA of each subset. Sequenced by immunoSEQ multiplex PCR; TCRdb stores in-frame clones only, minus some. The sample comprises about 2.1 million clones, about 94% of which are singletons, and less than 2% rests with the top ten. Naive CD8 cells were CD45RO-negative, positively selected for CCR7, excluding terminally differentiated effector memory CD45RA+ cells. All donors were healthy HIV-negative adults lacking recent acute infections or vaccinations. On this clone itself: Its cognate antigen is unknown. Other DNA sequences in the same sample also yield this CDR3.

Trimming stripped 0 bases from V and 1 base from J, with 7 bases between. CDR3 length: 15 residues. Germline-derived CDR1 and CDR2 are MNHEY and SMNVEV (reference sequence). The sample taken for sequencing was naive CD8+ T cells from PBMCs. The TCR comes from a man aged 18 to 30 in good health. Some clones in this sample may be carry-over from other donors' samples. The chain joins TRBV27 to TRBJ1-5, with a possible D match to TRBD1 (6 bases). The CDR3 DNA reads as TGTGCCAGCAGTTTATCCAGGGGAAGCAATCAGCCCCAGCATTTT. As protein: CASSLSRGSNQPQHF.